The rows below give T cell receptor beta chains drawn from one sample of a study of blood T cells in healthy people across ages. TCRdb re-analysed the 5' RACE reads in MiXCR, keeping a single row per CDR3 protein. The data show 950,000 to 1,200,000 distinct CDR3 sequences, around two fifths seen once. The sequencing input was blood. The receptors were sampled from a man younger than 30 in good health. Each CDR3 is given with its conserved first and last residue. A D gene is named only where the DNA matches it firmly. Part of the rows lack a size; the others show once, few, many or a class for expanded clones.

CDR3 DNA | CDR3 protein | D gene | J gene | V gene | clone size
TGTGCCAGCAGCTTAGATTGGGGGAGGGGTCTTAATTCACCCCTCCACTTT | CASSLDWGRGLNSPLHF | . | TRBJ1-6 | TRBV11-2 | .
TGCAGTGCTAGCGGGGGCCCCTCCGAGCAGTACTTC | CSASGGPSEQYF | . | TRBJ2-7 | TRBV20-1 | once
TGCAGTGCGATGGGTACCGCGGCTACTCTTCAAGATACGCAGTATTTT | CSAMGTAATLQDTQYF | . | TRBJ2-3 | TRBV20-1 | .
TGTGCCATCAGTGATCGGAGGAGGGCTGGAAACACCATATATTTT | CAISDRRRAGNTIYF | . | TRBJ1-3 | TRBV10-3 | .
TGTGCCACCAGTGGGATCCGGGACAGGGACAATGAGCAGTTCTTC | CATSGIRDRDNEQFF | TRBD1 | TRBJ2-1 | TRBV24-1 | .
TGCAGTGCTGGTAGACAACGGCAATCCTACGAGCAGTACTTC | CSAGRQRQSYEQYF | . | TRBJ2-7 | TRBV20-1 | few
TGTGCCAGCAGCCCACCCCCGGGAGATACGCAGTATTTT | CASSPPPGDTQYF | . | TRBJ2-3 | TRBV7-2 | few
TGTGCCAGCAGTTTAAGTGTGTTTCCATACGAGCAGTACTTC | CASSLSVFPYEQYF | . | TRBJ2-7 | TRBV12-3/TRBV12-4 | .
TGCGCCAGCAGCTTTAAGACGGGACTCACCTACGAGCAGTACTTC | CASSFKTGLTYEQYF | . | TRBJ2-7 | TRBV5-1 | few
TGTGCCAGCAGCGTGGTCGGACAGATGAACACTGAAGCTTTCTTT | CASSVVGQMNTEAFF | . | TRBJ1-1 | TRBV9 | few
TGTGCCAGCACCGTGGACGGGACGTACAACACTGAAGCTTTCTTT | CASTVDGTYNTEAFF | . | TRBJ1-1 | TRBV7-9 | few
TGTGCCATCAGTGCCAGGGATAATTCACCCCTCCGCTTT | CAISARDNSPLRF | . | TRBJ1-6 | TRBV10-3 | .
TGCAGTGCTAGACCTCCAGGGCTCAATGAGCAGTTCTTC | CSARPPGLNEQFF | . | TRBJ2-1 | TRBV20-1 | .
TGTGCCACAATGGGGGATACGCAGTATTTT | CATMGDTQYF | . | TRBJ2-3 | TRBV10-3 | few
TGTGCCAGCAGTTTAACGGACCCTCGGGACACTGAAGCTTTCTTT | CASSLTDPRDTEAFF | . | TRBJ1-1 | TRBV12-3/TRBV12-4 | few
TGTGCCAGCAGCTCTTCGCGGCGGGGGTTCCAAGAGACCCAGTACTTC | CASSSSRRGFQETQYF | TRBD2 | TRBJ2-5 | TRBV13 | many
TGTGCCAGCAGCCAAATAAGCGGTGACTCCTACGAGCAGTACTTC | CASSQISGDSYEQYF | . | TRBJ2-7 | TRBV5-6 | .
TGTGCCAGCAGCAAGACCGCAATGCAAGAGACCCAGTACTTC | CASSKTAMQETQYF | . | TRBJ2-5 | TRBV7-9 | .
TGTGCCAGCAGCTTAGGGGGTGTGATGAACACTGAAGCTTTCTTT | CASSLGGVMNTEAFF | . | TRBJ1-1 | TRBV7-2 | .
TGTGCCAGCCGGGATCAGGGGGAAACTAATGAAAAACTGTTTTTT | CASRDQGETNEKLFF | TRBD1 | TRBJ1-4 | TRBV6-5 | few
TGTGCCAGCGCCCTCGACACTGAAGCTTTCTTT | CASALDTEAFF | . | TRBJ1-1 | TRBV2 | .
TGTGCCTGGCGGCAGCCGGGACAGGTGATCTATGGCTACACCTTC | CAWRQPGQVIYGYTF | TRBD1 | TRBJ1-2 | TRBV30 | .
TGCGCCAGCAGCCAAGAGTACTTGCGGGACAGGGGATCCTACGAGCAGTACTTC | CASSQEYLRDRGSYEQYF | TRBD1 | TRBJ2-7 | TRBV4-3 | few
TGTGCCAGCATGGGAAGAAGGGCCACCGGGGAGCTGTTTTTT | CASMGRRATGELFF | . | TRBJ2-2 | TRBV27 | few
TGCAGTGCCAGGGGACAGGGCAAATTCGAGCAGTACTTC | CSARGQGKFEQYF | TRBD1 | TRBJ2-7 | TRBV20-1 | few
TGTGCCAGCAGCTTTCTAGGGTCGAACACCGGGGAGCTGTTTTTT | CASSFLGSNTGELFF | . | TRBJ2-2 | TRBV5-5 | .
TGCAGTGCTTCCGGGAAGGCGAACACCGGGGAGCTGTTTTTT | CSASGKANTGELFF | . | TRBJ2-2 | TRBV20-1 | .
TGTGCCAGCGATCGGCTGTCTGTTGAAGCAAACTATGGCTACACCTTC | CASDRLSVEANYGYTF | . | TRBJ1-2 | TRBV6-1 | .
TGTGCCAGCAGCTTAGACCGGAACGGGGGTGGCTACACCTTC | CASSLDRNGGGYTF | . | TRBJ1-2 | TRBV7-9 | few
TGTGCCAGCAGATCACTAGCGGGGGTAACAGATACGCAGTATTTT | CASRSLAGVTDTQYF | TRBD2 | TRBJ2-3 | TRBV12-3/TRBV12-4 | few
TGTGCCAGCAGCCCCGGGGAGTCTTGGAGCGAGCAGTACTTC | CASSPGESWSEQYF | . | TRBJ2-7 | TRBV9 | .
TGCAGCATTGCAGACTCGAATGAGCAGTTCTTC | CSIADSNEQFF | . | TRBJ2-1 | TRBV29-1 | .
TGCGCCAGCAGCTTGGATGGACATACCGCAGATACGCAGTATTTT | CASSLDGHTADTQYF | . | TRBJ2-3 | TRBV5-1 | few
TGTGCCAGCAGCTACGACAGGGCCGTCGTGTTCTTC | CASSYDRAVVFF | TRBD1 | TRBJ2-1 | TRBV7-3 | .
TGTGCCAGCAGCCCGACAGGGCCCGAAAAACTGTTTTTT | CASSPTGPEKLFF | TRBD1 | TRBJ1-4 | TRBV12-3/TRBV12-4 | .